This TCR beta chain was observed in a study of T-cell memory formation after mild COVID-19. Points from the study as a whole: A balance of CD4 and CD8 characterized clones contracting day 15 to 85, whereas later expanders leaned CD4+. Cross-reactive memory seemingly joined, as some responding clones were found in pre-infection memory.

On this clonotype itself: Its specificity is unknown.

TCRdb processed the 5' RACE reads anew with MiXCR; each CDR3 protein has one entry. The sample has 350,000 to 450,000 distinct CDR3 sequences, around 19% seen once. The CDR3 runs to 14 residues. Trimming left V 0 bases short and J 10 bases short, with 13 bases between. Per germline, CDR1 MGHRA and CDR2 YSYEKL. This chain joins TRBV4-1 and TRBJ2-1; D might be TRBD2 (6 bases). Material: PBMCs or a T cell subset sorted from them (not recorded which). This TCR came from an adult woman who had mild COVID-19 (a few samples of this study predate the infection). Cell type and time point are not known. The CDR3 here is CASSQDKGGTEQFF. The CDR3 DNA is TGCGCCAGCAGCCAAGATAAAGGCGGGACCGAGCAGTTCTTC.